These 22 T cell receptor beta chains were sequenced from one sample in a study of blood T cell repertoires in COVID-19 (dated by TCRdb to about 2020). Preparation of the library involved the immunoSEQ multiplex PCR assay. Imported from immuneACCESS, the table was reduced by TCRdb to in-frame sequences with V and J called. These copies leave out some clones; in studies compared against another copy, an unresolved V gene accounts for under half, and the cause of the remainder is not known. The sample profile shows roughly 160,000 clones; about 88% of them were found once. The ten largest clonotypes hold around a quarter of the sample. Sample: peripheral blood. These receptors were collected from a man aged 55 to 70 with acute or convalescent COVID-19.

This CDR3 is CASSLVEPTGSPLHF. DNA of the CDR3: TGCGCCAGCAGCTTGGTGGAGCCAACAGGTTCACCCCTCCACTTT. The V call is TRBV5-1, the J call TRBJ1-6, with a possible D match to TRBD1 (5 bases). The ends were cut back, 0 bases at V and 9 bases at J, with 13 bases in the middle. The length of the CDR3 is 15 residues. Germline lookup yields CDR1 SGHRS and CDR2 YFSETQ.

Details on this clone: The junction does not match germline at one end; this may be a read error. This sequence joins TRBV18 and TRBJ2-7; no clear D. CDR3 length: 14 amino acids. From germline, CDR1 is KGHSH and CDR2 LQKENI. The CDR3 region is CASSSVSISDEQYF. The DNA of the CDR3 is TGTGCCAGCTCATCCGTTAGTATCTCCGACGAGCAGTACTTC.

J is TRBJ2-5 and V is TRBV6-6; unclear D gene. CDR1 MNHNY and CDR2 SVGAGI come from the germline V gene (reference sequence). Trimming took 0 bases from V and 0 from J, leaving 11 bases between them. This CDR3 contains 16 residues. This chain's CDR3 is CASSYSFRQDQETQYF. DNA for the CDR3: TGTGCCAGCAGTTACTCGTTCCGGCAGGACCAAGAGACCCAGTACTTC.

This clone was observed once. The gene calls are TRBV6-6 and TRBJ1-1, with 11 bases identical to TRBD1. The CDR3 has 13 amino acids. The trim removed 6 bases at V and 11 bases at J, leaving 8 bases unmatched. The germline gives CDR1 MNHNY, CDR2 SVGAGI (reference sequence). The CDR3 reads CASSRGTGGKAFF. CDR3 DNA: TGTGCCAGCAGCCGCGGGACAGGGGGTAAGGCTTTCTTT.

The V and J genes are TRBV4-1 and TRBJ2-2; no clear D gene. The CDR3 extends over 15 amino acids. Trimming removed 0 bases from V and 2 bases from J, with 7 bases in between. Germline CDR1 MGHRA, CDR2 YSYEKL. The CDR3 DNA reads TGCGCCAGCAGCCAAGATCGACTTAACACCGGGGAGCTGTTTTTT. Protein: CASSQDRLNTGELFF.

Many counts were recorded for this clone. J is TRBJ1-1 and V is TRBV11-3; D unresolved. Germline CDR1 reads SGHNT; CDR2 reads YENEEA. Trimming took off 5 bases at V and 10 bases at J, with 20 bases between the two ends. This CDR3 spans 14 amino acids. CDR3: CASSPARASPRAFF. Here the CDR3 DNA reads TGTGCCAGCAGCCCAGCGAGGGCTTCCCCGAGAGCTTTCTTT.

This chain connects TRBV7-8 to TRBJ1-2; unclear D gene. V lost 0 bases and J lost 0, with 8 bases in between. The V gene's germline CDR1 is SGHVS and CDR2 FQNEAQ. The CDR3 extends over 15 amino acids. The CDR3 loop reads CASSLAGSSNYGYTF. CDR3 nucleotides: TGTGCCAGCAGCTTAGCAGGGAGCTCTAACTATGGCTACACCTTC.

The rearrangement links TRBV2 to TRBJ2-2, with 9 bases fitting TRBD1. V dropped 5 bases and J dropped 4; count of bases not matched to a gene: 5. The CDR3 consists of 15 residues. CDR1 is SNHLY and CDR2 is FYNNEI in the germline V gene. The CDR3 coding sequence is TGTGCCAGCAGTTTACAGGGGGCGAGCACCGGGGAGCTGTTTTTT. Protein product: CASSLQGASTGELFF.

The chain joins TRBV5-1 to TRBJ1-1; possibly TRBD1 for D (5 bases). Germline values: CDR1 SGHRS, CDR2 YFSETQ. V was cut by 5 bases and J by 4 bases, with 9 bases left in between. The CDR3 contains 12 residues. This chain's CDR3 is CASSQGGTEAFF. Here the CDR3 DNA reads TGCGCCAGCAGTCAGGGAGGCACTGAAGCTTTCTTT.

The chain couples TRBV7-2 to TRBJ1-2; 8 bases are shared with TRBD1. Looked up from germline, CDR1 is SGHTA and CDR2 is FQGNSA. The CDR3 has 18 residues. The J segment lost 1 base and the V segment lost 2 bases, leaving 12 bases of the junction unmatched. The DNA of the CDR3 is TGTGCCAGCAGCTTACCCGTTCTCGGACAGGGTAATAACTATGGCTACACCTTC. It is translated as CASSLPVLGQGNNYGYTF.

The chain links TRBV24-1 to TRBJ2-3, with TRBD2 matching 7 bases. This CDR3 comprises 15 residues. Germline V lookup: CDR1 KGHDR, CDR2 SFDVKD. The V gene end was trimmed by 3 bases and the J gene end by 5 bases; junction bases not matched to a gene: 7. In DNA, the CDR3 is TGTGCCACCAGTGATCCCAGCGGGGCTGGAGATACGCAGTATTTT. Translated, it gives CATSDPSGAGDTQYF.

This chain connects TRBV11-3 to TRBJ1-2; TRBD1 matches 7 bases. The length of the CDR3 is 16 residues. With V trimmed by 5 bases and J by 8 bases, 17 bases remained unmatched. The V gene's germline CDR1 is SGHNT and CDR2 YENEEA. In nucleotides, the CDR3 is TGTGCCAGCAGCCCCTGGACAGGACCTAACTATGGAGGCTACACCTTC. It is translated as CASSPWTGPNYGGYTF.

The chain recombines TRBV2 with TRBJ1-2; perhaps TRBD1 as D (5 bases). Trimming cost V 6 bases and J 13 bases, with 21 bases left between them. The CDR3 is 13 residues long. Germline CDR1 is SNHLY and CDR2 is FYNNEI. This CDR3 reads CASRTLGHLFCTF. As DNA, the CDR3 is TGTGCCAGCAGGACCCTAGGACACCTTTTTTGCACCTTC. The full variable domain, completed using reference TRBV2 and TRBJ1-2, is EPEVTQTPSHQVTQMGQEVILRCVPISNHLYFYWYRQILGQKVEFLVSFYNNEISEKSEIFDDQFSVERPDGSNFTLKIRSTKLEDSAMYFCASRTLGHLFCTFGSGTRLTVV.

The chain combines TRBV7-9 with TRBJ1-1; 8 bases match TRBD1. V was clipped by 4 bases and J by 0 bases; unmatched bases: 4. This CDR3 has 15 residues. The V gene's germline CDR1 is SEHNR and CDR2 FQNEAQ (reference sequence). CDR3 sequence (DNA): TGTGCCAGCAGCTCGGACAGGGTCGTGAACACTGAAGCTTTCTTT. It is translated as CASSSDRVVNTEAFF. The variable domain in full, with the rest retrieved from reference TRBV7-9 and TRBJ1-1, is DTGVSQNPRHKITKRGQNVTFRCDPISEHNRLYWYRQTLGQGPEFLTYFQNEAQLEKSRLLSDRFSAERPKGSFSTLEIQRTEQGDSAMYLCASSSDRVVNTEAFFGQGTRLTVV.

V and J are TRBV13 and TRBJ2-7; TRBD1 aligns across 10 bases. Unmatched junction bases numbered 5, after V lost 4 bases and J lost 5 bases. Per germline, CDR1 PRHDT and CDR2 FYEKMQ (reference sequence). The CDR3 spans 14 residues. The CDR3 bases are TGTGCCAGCAGCTCCGGGACAGGGGCAAACGAGCAGTACTTC. It is translated as CASSSGTGANEQYF.

The chain couples TRBV10-3 to TRBJ1-1; D gene unclear. Germline V lookup: CDR1 ENHRY, CDR2 SYGVKD. This CDR3 has 13 amino acids. V was trimmed by 7 bases and J by 3 bases, leaving 12 bases between them. The CDR3 loop is CAITNREDTEAFF. The CDR3 nucleotides are TGTGCCATCACCAACCGAGAAGACACTGAAGCTTTCTTT.

V is TRBV29-1 and J is TRBJ1-4, with D possibly being TRBD1 (6 bases). This CDR3 spans 16 amino acids. Trimming pared 0 bases from V and 7 bases from J, leaving 18 bases between. Germline V lookup: CDR1 SQVTM, CDR2 ANQGSEA. The CDR3 is CSVEEGRAGVSEKLFF. DNA of the CDR3: TGCAGCGTTGAAGAGGGCCGGGCAGGGGTTAGTGAAAAACTGTTTTTT. The full variable domain, with the rest looked up from reference TRBV29-1 and TRBJ1-4, is SAVISQKPSRDICQRGTSLTIQCQVDSQVTMMFWYRQQPGQSLTLIATANQGSEATYESGFVIDKFPISRPNLTFSTLTVSNMSPEDSSIYLCSVEEGRAGVSEKLFFGSGTQLSVL.

This rearrangement joins TRBV5-1 to TRBJ1-2, with D possibly matching TRBD1 (6 bases). With 3 bases removed from V and 2 bases from J, the gap between germline ends came to 11 bases. CDR1 and CDR2 from the germline V gene are SGHRS and YFSETQ. The CDR3 spans 14 residues. CDR3 loop: CASSSQQGNYGYTF. CDR3 in DNA: TGCGCCAGCAGCTCGCAACAGGGAAACTATGGCTACACCTTC.

This clone appeared once. The gene calls are TRBV30 and TRBJ1-1; TRBD1 is a possible D gene (5 bases). CDR1 is GTSNPN and CDR2 is SVGIG in the germline V gene (reference sequence). The CDR3 is 13 amino acids. Trimming cost V 5 bases and J 10 bases, with 20 bases left between them. In DNA form, the CDR3 reads TGTGCCTGGGGGGACTCCCGCTCGGGTGGAGCTTTCTTT. This encodes CAWGDSRSGGAFF.

This clone was seen only once. The chain links TRBV19 to TRBJ1-6; D ambiguous. CDR1 LNHDA and CDR2 SQIVND come from the germline V gene (reference sequence). Trimming took 6 bases from V and 8 from J, leaving 17 bases between them. The CDR3 loop spans 15 amino acids. CDR3 DNA sequence: TGTGCCAGTAGCGAGGGAGGCTGGCGAGATTCACCCCTCCACTTT. This translates into CASSEGGWRDSPLHF.

V is TRBV6-2 or TRBV6-3 and J is TRBJ1-4, with 8 nucleotides matching TRBD1. The CDR3 consists of 19 residues. Germline V CDR1 and CDR2: MNHEY, SVGEGT. V lost 2 bases and J lost 2; bases outside the gene matches: 13. This CDR3 reads CASSYTGTGGRRTNEKLFF. The CDR3 coding sequence is TGTGCCAGCAGTTACACCGGGACAGGAGGGCGACGGACTAATGAAAAACTGTTTTTT.

This clone was seen only a few times. The gene calls are TRBV2 and TRBJ2-3; 10 nucleotides line up with TRBD1. Germline values: CDR1 SNHLY, CDR2 FYNNEI. The CDR3 is 15 amino acids. V lost 4 bases, J lost 1 base, and 2 bases stayed unmatched. The CDR3 is CASSGQGAGTDTQYF. The CDR3 nucleotides read TGTGCCAGCAGTGGACAGGGGGCGGGCACAGATACGCAGTATTTT. Based on the CDR3 plus reference TRBV2 and TRBJ2-3, the full variable domain is EPEVTQTPSHQVTQMGQEVILRCVPISNHLYFYWYRQILGQKVEFLVSFYNNEISEKSEIFDDQFSVERPDGSNFTLKIRSTKLEDSAMYFCASSGQGAGTDTQYFGPGTRLTVL.